This TCR beta chain was obtained from a study of T cells in Graves' hyperthyroidism and ophthalmopathy. Points from the study as a whole: A median 6.5 months before onset, the model predicted ophthalmopathy.

Hyperthyroidism of Graves' type that showed no ophthalmopathy progression within 18 months was stable. RNA transcripts yielded amplified TCR beta CDR3 regions. HTBI primers were the set used in a first-round RT-PCR of the TCR CDR3. TCRdb ran MiXCR on the multiplex PCR reads and lists one entry per CDR3 protein. The table has about 840,000 distinct CDR3 sequences, around 39% seen once. Germline V CDR1 and CDR2: MGHRA, YSYEKL. V lost 0 bases to trimming and J lost 10 bases, with 10 bases between them. The CDR3 runs 14 residues. This clonotype was counted a single time. Its antigen is currently unknown. Sample: blood. The source is a man aged 18 to 29 with Graves' hyperthyroidism. This chain links TRBV4-1 with TRBJ1-6; D gene uncertain. The CDR3 is CASSQDRDHSPLHF. CDR3 sequence (DNA): TGCGCCAGCAGCCAAGACCGGGATCACTCACCCCTCCACTTT.